The following is a T cell receptor (beta chain) sequence with its context. TCRdb keeps only in-frame clones here, not all; method: immunoSEQ multiplex PCR. The sample contains 150,000 or so clones, around 90% of which appear only once. The sample belongs to a study of T cell responses to AZD1222 COVID-19 vaccine. The ends lost 10 bases at V and 6 bases at J; junction bases unmatched: 10. This CDR3 contains 13 residues. In germline, CDR1 is ENHRY, CDR2 SYGVKD. This sequence originates from an adult in good health. The genes are TRBV10-3 and TRBJ2-7; 9 positions agree with TRBD1. Specimen: peripheral blood, collected on day 0 of AZD1222 vaccination. The CDR3 DNA sequence: TGTGCCACCTGGGGACAGGGATTAGGCGAGCAGTACTTC. Encoded protein: CATWGQGLGEQYF.